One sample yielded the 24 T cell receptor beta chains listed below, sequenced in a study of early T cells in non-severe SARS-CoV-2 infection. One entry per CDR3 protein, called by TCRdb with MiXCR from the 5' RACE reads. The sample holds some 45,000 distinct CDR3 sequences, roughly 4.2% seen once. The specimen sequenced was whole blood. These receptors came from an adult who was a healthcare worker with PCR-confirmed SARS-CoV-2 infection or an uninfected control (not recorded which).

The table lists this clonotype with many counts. CDR3 loop: CASSVIAGVDTQYF. The CDR3 DNA sequence: TGTGCCAGCAGCGTCATAGCGGGAGTGGATACGCAGTATTTT. The rearrangement links TRBV9 to TRBJ2-3, with 9 bases fitting TRBD2. The CDR3 consists of 14 residues. Germline CDR1 is SGDLS and CDR2 is YYNGEE. V was clipped by 2 bases and J by 6 bases; unmatched bases: 4.

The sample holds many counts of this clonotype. CDR3: CASSLAGGKGTDTQYF. CDR3 coding DNA: TGTGCCAGCAGCTTAGCGGGAGGGAAGGGCACAGATACGCAGTATTTT. The V call is TRBV5-8, the J call TRBJ2-3, with 10 bases lining up with TRBD2. The germline V gene has CDR1 SGHTS and CDR2 YDEGEE. This CDR3 is built from 16 residues. Losses at the gene ends were 2 bases for V and 1 base for J; bases not matched to a gene: 4. Complete variable domain (other parts from reference TRBV5-8 and TRBJ2-3): EAGVTQSPTHLIKTRGQQATLRCSPISGHTSVYWYQQALGLGLQFLLWYDEGEERNRGNFPPRFSGRQFPNYSSELNVNALELEDSALYLCASSLAGGKGTDTQYFGPGTRLTVL.

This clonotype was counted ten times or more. This CDR3 is CAWSVGQGTYGYTF. The CDR3, as DNA: TGTGCCTGGAGTGTGGGACAGGGGACCTATGGCTACACCTTC. The gene calls are TRBV30 and TRBJ1-2, with 10 bases identical to TRBD1. CDR1 and CDR2 (germline): GTSNPN, SVGIG (reference sequence). The CDR3 runs to 14 residues. The trim removed 0 bases at V and 4 bases at J, leaving 2 bases unmatched.

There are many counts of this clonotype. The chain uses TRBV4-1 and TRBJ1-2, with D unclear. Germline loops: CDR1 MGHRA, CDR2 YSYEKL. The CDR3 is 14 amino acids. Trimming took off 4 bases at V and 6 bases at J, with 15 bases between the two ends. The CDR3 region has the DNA TGCGCCAGCAGCCGCGAACCCCAGGCTGATGGCTACACCTTC. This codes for CASSREPQADGYTF.

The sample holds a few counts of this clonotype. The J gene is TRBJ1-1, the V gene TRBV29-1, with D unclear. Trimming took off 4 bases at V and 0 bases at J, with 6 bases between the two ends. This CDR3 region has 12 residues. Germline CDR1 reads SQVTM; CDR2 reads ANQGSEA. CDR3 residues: CSVGRMNTEAFF. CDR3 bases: TGCAGCGTTGGCAGGATGAACACTGAAGCTTTCTTT. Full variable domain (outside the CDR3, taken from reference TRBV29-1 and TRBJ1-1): SAVISQKPSRDICQRGTSLTIQCQVDSQVTMMFWYRQQPGQSLTLIATANQGSEATYESGFVIDKFPISRPNLTFSTLTVSNMSPEDSSIYLCSVGRMNTEAFFGQGTRLTVV.

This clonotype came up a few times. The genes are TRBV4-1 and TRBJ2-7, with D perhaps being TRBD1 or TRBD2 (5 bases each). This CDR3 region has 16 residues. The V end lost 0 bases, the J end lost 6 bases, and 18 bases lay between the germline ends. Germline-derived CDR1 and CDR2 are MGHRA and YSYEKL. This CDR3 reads CASSQDGAGPTSEQYF. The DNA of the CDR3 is TGCGCCAGCAGCCAAGATGGGGCGGGTCCTACCTCCGAGCAGTACTTC.

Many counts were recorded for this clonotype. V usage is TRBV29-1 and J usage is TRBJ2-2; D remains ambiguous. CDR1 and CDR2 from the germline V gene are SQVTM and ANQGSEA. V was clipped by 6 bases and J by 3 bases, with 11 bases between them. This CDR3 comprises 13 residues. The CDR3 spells CSVVDRYTGELFF. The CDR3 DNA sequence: TGCAGCGTGGTAGACCGCTACACCGGGGAGCTGTTTTTT.

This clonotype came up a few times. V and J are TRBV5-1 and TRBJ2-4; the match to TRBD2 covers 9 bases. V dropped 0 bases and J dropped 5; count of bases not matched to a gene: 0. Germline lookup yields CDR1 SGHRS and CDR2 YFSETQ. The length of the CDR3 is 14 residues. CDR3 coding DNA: TGCGCCAGCAGCTTGGGACTAGCGGAAAACATTCAGTACTTC. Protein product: CASSLGLAENIQYF.

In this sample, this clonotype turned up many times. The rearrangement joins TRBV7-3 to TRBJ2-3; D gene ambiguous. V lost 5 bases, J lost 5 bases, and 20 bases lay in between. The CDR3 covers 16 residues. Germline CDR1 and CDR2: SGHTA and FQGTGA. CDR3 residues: CASSLRAAGVGDTQYF. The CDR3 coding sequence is TGTGCCAGCAGCCTTAGGGCGGCCGGCGTGGGAGATACGCAGTATTTT.

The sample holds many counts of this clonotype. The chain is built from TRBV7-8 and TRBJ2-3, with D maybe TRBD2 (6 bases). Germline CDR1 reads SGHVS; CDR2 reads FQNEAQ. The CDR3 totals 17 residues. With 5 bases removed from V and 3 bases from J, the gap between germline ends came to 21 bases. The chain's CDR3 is CASSLETSLSATDTQYF. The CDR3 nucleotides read TGTGCCAGCAGCCTCGAAACTAGCCTCTCAGCAACAGATACGCAGTATTTT.

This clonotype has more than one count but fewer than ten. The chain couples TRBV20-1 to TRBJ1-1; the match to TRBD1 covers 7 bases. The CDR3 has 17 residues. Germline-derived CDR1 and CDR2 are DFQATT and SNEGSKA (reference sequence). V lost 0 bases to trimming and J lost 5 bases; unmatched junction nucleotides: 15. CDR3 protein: CSARDGEGASLGTEAFF. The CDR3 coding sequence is TGCAGTGCTAGAGATGGGGAGGGGGCCTCCCTGGGAACTGAAGCTTTCTTT.

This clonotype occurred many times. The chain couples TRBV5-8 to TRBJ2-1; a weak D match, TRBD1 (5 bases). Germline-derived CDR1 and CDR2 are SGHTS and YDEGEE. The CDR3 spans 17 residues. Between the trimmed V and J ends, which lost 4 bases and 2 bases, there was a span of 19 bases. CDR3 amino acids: CASSPFPARVTYNEQFF. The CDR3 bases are TGTGCCAGCAGCCCCTTCCCGGCCAGGGTAACCTACAATGAGCAGTTCTTC.

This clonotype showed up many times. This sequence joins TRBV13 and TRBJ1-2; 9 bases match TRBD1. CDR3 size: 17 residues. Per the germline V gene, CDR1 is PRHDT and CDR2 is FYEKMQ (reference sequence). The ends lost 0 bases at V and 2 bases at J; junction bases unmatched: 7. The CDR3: CASSLGIWDRENYGYTF. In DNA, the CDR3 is TGTGCCAGCAGCTTAGGGATTTGGGACAGGGAAAACTATGGCTACACCTTC.

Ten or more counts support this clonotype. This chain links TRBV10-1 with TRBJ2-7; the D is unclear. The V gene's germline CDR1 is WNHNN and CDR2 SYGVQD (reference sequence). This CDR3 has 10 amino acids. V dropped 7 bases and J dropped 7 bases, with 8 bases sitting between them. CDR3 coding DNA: TGCGCCAGCACTTGGGGTGAGCAGTACTTC. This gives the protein CASTWGEQYF.

CDR3 DNA: TGCGCCAGCAGTCCCGGGGGGGACTATGGCTACACCTTC. It yields the protein CASSPGGDYGYTF. This chain uses TRBV5-1 with TRBJ1-2, with D maybe TRBD1 (5 bases). Germline loops: CDR1 SGHRS, CDR2 YFSETQ. The CDR3 is made up of 13 amino acids. The ends were cut back, 5 bases at V and 3 bases at J, with 11 bases in the middle.

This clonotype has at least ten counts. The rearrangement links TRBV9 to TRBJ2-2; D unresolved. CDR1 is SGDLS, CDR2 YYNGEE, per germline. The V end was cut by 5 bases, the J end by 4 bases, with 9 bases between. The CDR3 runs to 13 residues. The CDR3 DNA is TGTGCCAGCAGTCTTGAAACCACCGGGGAGCTGTTTTTT. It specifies CASSLETTGELFF. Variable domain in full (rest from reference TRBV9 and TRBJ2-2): DSGVTQTPKHLITATGQRVTLRCSPRSGDLSVYWYQQSLDQGLQFLIQYYNGEERAKGNILERFSAQQFPDLHSELNLSSLELGDSALYFCASSLETTGELFFGEGSRLTVL.

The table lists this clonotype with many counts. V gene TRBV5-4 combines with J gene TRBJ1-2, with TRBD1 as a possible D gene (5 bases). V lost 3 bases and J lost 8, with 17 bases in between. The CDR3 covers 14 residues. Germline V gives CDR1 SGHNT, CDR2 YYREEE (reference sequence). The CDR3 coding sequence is TGTGCCAGCAGCTCCCCGGGGCGGGGACGAGGCTACACCTTC. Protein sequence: CASSSPGRGRGYTF.

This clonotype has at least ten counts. CDR3 DNA: TGTGCCAGCAGCTGGATGGACAGAGCTAATGAAAAACTGTTTTTT. Translated: CASSWMDRANEKLFF. V usage is TRBV11-2 and J usage is TRBJ1-4, with D tentatively TRBD1 (6 bases). V lost 4 bases and J lost 3, with 12 bases in between. The CDR3 runs to 15 residues. Germline-derived CDR1 and CDR2 are SGHAT and FQNNGV.

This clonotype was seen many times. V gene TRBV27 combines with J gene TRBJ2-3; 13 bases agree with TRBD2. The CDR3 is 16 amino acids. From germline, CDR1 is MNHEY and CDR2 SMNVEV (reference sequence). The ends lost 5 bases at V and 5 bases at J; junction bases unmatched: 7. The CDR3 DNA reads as TGTGCCAGCAGTCCTCGACTAGCGGGAGGCATAGATACGCAGTATTTT. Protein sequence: CASSPRLAGGIDTQYF.

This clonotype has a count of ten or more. Here the CDR3 DNA reads TGTGCCAGCCGTCCGTGGGGGGACTCCTACAATGAGCAGTTCTTC. Translation gives CASRPWGDSYNEQFF. The chain is built from TRBV11-2 and TRBJ2-1, with D perhaps TRBD2 (6 bases). The CDR3 covers 15 residues. V was trimmed by 8 bases and J by 0 bases, leaving 14 bases between them. Germline V gene sequence: CDR1 SGHAT, CDR2 FQNNGV.

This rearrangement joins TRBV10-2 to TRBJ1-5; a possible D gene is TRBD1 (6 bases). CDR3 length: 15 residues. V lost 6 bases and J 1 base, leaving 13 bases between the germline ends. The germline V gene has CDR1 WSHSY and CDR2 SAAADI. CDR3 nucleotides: TGCGCCAGCAGGTTAGGGGGAGGCAGCAATCAGCCCCAGCATTTT. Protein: CASRLGGGSNQPQHF.

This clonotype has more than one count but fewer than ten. The CDR3 spells CASSLLPPGQGSTQNTQYF. The CDR3 region has the DNA TGTGCCAGCTCACTGTTGCCTCCGGGACAGGGTAGTACACAGAATACGCAGTATTTT. This chain links TRBV18 with TRBJ2-3; TRBD1 matches 9 bases. The germline CDR1 and CDR2 sequences are KGHSH and LQKENI. V was clipped by 4 bases and J by 7 bases; unmatched bases: 21. The CDR3 sequence is 19 residues long.

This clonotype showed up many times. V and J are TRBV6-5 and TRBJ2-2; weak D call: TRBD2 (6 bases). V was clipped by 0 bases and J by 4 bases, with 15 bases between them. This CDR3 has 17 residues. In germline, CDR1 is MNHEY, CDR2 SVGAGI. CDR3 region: CASSYSEREVTTGELFF. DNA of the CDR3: TGTGCCAGCAGTTACTCGGAAAGGGAGGTGACCACCGGGGAGCTGTTTTTT.

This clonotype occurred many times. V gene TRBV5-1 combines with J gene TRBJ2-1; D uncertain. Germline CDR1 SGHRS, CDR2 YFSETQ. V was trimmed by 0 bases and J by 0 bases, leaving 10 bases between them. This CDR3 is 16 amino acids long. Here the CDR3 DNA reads TGCGCCAGCAGCTTGGCAGGAGTGTACTCCTACAATGAGCAGTTCTTC. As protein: CASSLAGVYSYNEQFF. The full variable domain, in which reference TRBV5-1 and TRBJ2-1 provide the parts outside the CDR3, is KAGVTQTPRYLIKTRGQQVTLSCSPISGHRSVSWYQQTPGQGLQFLFEYFSETQRNKGNFPGRFSGRQFSNSRSEMNVSTLELGDSALYLCASSLAGVYSYNEQFFGPGTRLTVL.